What follows describes a single T cell receptor beta chain. Its antigen is still unknown. These data are taken from a study of T cell responses to AZD1222 COVID-19 vaccine. Study summary: Recipients boosted at about 4 weeks or about 12 weeks are pooled.

Libraries were prepared by immunoSEQ multiplex PCR; TCRdb keeps only in-frame clonotypes and omits some of them. The table lists 100,000 or so clones, roughly 89% of them singletons. The study, taken as a whole, reports: Targeting of unmutated variant regions was reportedly seen in nearly half of spike-specific TCRs. A rise in Spike-specific TCR breadth and depth followed two AZD1222 doses. Donors were mostly white British, more females; clonal diversity possibly underestimated.

Trimming removed 8 bases at V and 4 bases at J, with 17 bases between. This CDR3 is built from 14 residues. CDR1 is LNHDA and CDR2 is SQIVND in the germline V gene (reference sequence). The sample was peripheral blood, taken on day 0 of AZD1222 vaccination. This TCR was sampled from an adult in good health. V gene TRBV19 combines with J gene TRBJ1-2; D is uncertain. The CDR3 coding sequence is TGTGCCAGTTCCCCTGAAGGGATTCTCTATGGCTACACCTTC. This codes for CASSPEGILYGYTF.